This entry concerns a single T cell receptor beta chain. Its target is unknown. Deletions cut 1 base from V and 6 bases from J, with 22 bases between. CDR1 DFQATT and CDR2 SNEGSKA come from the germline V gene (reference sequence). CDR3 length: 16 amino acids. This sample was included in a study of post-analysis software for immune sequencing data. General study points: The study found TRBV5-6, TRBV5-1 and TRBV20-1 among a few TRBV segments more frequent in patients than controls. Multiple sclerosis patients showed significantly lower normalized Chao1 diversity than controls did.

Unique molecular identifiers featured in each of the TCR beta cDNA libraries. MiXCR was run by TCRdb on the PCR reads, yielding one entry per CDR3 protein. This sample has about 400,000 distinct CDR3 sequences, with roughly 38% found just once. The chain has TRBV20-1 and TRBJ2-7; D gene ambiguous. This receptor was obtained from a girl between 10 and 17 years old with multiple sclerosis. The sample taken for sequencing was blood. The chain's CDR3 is CSARALPPGPVGEQYF. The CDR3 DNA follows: TGCAGTGCTAGAGCCTTACCCCCGGGCCCCGTGGGCGAGCAGTACTTC.